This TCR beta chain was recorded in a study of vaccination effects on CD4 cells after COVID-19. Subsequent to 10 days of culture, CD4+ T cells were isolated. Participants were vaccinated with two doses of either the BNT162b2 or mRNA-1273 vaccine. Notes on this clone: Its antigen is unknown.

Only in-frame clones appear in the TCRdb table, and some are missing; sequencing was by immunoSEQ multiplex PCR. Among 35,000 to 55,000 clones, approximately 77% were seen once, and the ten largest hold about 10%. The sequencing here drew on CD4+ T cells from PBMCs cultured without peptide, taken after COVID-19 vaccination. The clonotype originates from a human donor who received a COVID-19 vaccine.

The CDR3, as DNA: TGCGCCAGCAGCGTAACAGGGGGCTACGAGCAGTACTTC. Amino acids: CASSVTGGYEQYF. The rearrangement joins TRBV5-1 to TRBJ2-7; 8 nucleotides align to TRBD1. Trimming took 4 bases from V and 3 from J; bases not matched to a gene: 3. CDR3 size: 13 residues. Germline lookup yields CDR1 SGHRS and CDR2 YFSETQ.